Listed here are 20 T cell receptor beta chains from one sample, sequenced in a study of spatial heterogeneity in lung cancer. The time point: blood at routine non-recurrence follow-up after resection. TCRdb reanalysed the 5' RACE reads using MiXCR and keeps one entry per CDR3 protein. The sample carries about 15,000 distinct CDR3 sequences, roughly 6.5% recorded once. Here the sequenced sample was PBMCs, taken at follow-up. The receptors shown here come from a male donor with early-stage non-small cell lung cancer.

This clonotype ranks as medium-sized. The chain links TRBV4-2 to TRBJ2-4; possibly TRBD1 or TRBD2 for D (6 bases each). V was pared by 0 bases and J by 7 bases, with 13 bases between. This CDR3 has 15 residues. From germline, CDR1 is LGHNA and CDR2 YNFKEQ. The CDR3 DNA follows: TGTGCCAGCAGCCAAGATCGGGGGCATGGGAACATTCAGTACTTC. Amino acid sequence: CASSQDRGHGNIQYF.

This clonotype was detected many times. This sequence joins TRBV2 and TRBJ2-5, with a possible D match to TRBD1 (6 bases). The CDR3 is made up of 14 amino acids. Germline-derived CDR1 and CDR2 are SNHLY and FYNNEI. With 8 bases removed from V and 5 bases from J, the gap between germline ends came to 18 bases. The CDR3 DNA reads TGTGCCAGCGGACAGTATCCCACGGGGGAGACCCAGTACTTC. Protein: CASGQYPTGETQYF.

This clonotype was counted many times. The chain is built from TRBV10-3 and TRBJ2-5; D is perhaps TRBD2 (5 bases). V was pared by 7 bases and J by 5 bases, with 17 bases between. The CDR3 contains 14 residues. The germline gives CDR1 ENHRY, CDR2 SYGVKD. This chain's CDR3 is CAINDQEGVETQYF. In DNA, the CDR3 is TGTGCCATCAATGACCAAGAGGGAGTGGAGACCCAGTACTTC.

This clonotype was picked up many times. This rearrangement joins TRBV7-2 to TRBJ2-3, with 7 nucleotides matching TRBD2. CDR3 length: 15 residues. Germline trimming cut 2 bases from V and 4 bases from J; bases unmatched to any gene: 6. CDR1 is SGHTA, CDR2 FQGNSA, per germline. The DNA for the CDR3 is TGTGCCAGCAGCTTACGTTGGGCGGGAGCAGATACGCAGTATTTT. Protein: CASSLRWAGADTQYF.

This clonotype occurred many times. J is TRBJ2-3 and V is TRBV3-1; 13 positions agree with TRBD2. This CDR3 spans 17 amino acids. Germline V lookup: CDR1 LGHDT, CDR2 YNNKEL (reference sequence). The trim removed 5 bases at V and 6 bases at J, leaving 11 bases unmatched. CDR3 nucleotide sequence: TGTGCCAGCAGCTTCGGACTAGCGGGGGTAGGGCGGGATACGCAGTATTTT. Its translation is CASSFGLAGVGRDTQYF.

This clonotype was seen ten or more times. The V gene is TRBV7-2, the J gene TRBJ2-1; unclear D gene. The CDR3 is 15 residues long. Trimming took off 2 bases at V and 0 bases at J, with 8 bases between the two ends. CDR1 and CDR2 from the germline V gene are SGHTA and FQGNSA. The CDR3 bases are TGTGCCAGCAGCTTACGGGCCACCTCCTACAATGAGCAGTTCTTC. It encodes CASSLRATSYNEQFF.

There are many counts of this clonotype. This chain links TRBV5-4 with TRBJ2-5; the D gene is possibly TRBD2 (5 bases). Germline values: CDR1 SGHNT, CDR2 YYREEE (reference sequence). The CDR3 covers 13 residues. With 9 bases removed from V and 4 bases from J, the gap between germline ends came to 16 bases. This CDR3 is CATAAVPAETQYF. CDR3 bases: TGTGCCACCGCAGCGGTCCCGGCAGAGACCCAGTACTTC.

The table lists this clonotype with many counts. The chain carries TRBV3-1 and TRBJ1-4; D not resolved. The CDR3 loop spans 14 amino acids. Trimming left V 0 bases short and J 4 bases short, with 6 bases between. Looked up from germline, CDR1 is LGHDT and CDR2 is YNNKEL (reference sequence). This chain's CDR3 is CASSQDLGNEKLFF. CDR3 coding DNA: TGTGCCAGCAGCCAAGATCTTGGTAATGAAAAACTGTTTTTT.

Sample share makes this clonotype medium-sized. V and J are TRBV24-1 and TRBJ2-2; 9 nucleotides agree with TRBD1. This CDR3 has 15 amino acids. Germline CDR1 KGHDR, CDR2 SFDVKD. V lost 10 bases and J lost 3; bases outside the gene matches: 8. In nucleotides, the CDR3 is TGTGCCACTCGGACAGGGGAGTTGGACACCGGGGAGCTGTTTTTT. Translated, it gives CATRTGELDTGELFF.

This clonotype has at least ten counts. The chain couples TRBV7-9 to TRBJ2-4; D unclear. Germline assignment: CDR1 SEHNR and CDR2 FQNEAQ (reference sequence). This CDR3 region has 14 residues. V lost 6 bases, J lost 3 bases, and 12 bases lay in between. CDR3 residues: CASSDPAYKNIQYF. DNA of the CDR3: TGTGCCAGCAGTGATCCGGCATACAAAAACATTCAGTACTTC.

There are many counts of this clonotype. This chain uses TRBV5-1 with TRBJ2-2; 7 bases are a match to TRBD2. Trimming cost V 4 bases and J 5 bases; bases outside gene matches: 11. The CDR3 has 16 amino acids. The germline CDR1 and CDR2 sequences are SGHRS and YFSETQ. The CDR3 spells CASSQAASGRTGELFF. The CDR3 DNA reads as TGCGCCAGCAGCCAGGCGGCTAGCGGAAGGACCGGGGAGCTGTTTTTT.

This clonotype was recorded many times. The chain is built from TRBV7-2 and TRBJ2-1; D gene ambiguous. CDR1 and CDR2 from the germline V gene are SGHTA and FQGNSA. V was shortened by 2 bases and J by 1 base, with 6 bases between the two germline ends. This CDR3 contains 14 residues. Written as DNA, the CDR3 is TGTGCCAGCAGCTTAATGACATCCTACAATGAGCAGTTCTTC. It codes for CASSLMTSYNEQFF.

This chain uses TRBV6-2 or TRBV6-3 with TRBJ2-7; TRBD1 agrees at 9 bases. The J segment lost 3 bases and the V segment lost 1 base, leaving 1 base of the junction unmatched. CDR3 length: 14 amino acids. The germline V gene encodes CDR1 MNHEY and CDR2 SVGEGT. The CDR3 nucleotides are TGTGCCAGCAGTTACTGGACAGGGGACTACGAGCAGTACTTC. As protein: CASSYWTGDYEQYF.

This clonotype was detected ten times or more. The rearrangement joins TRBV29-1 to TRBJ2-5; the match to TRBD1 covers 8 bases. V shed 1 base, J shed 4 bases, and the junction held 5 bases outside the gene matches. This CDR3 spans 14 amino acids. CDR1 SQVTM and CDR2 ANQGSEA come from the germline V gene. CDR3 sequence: CSVEGQGSGETQYF. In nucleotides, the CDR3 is TGCAGCGTTGAAGGACAGGGGTCGGGAGAGACCCAGTACTTC.

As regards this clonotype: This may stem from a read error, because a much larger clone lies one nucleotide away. The CDR3 coding sequence is TGTGCCTCGAAGGCCGATCTGAACACTGAAGCTTTCTTT. Encoded protein: CASKADLNTEAFF. The genes are TRBV10-3 and TRBJ1-1; no firm D call. This CDR3 contains 13 residues. Trimming stripped 11 bases from V and 0 bases from J, with 13 bases between. The germline gives CDR1 ENHRY, CDR2 SYGVKD.

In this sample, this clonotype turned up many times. CDR3 residues: CASSLVETQYF. CDR3 sequence (DNA): TGCGCCAGCAGCTTGGTTGAGACCCAGTACTTC. The chain is built from TRBV5-1 and TRBJ2-5; the D is unclear. The CDR3 totals 11 residues. The germline gives CDR1 SGHRS, CDR2 YFSETQ. Trimming shortened V by 0 bases and J by 5 bases, and 2 bases separated the two germline ends.

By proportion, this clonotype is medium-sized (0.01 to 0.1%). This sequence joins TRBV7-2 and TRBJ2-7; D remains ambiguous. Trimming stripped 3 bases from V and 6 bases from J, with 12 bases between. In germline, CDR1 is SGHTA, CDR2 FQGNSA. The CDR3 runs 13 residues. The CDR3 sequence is CASSLGQRSEQYF. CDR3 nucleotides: TGTGCCAGCAGCTTGGGCCAGAGGAGCGAGCAGTACTTC.

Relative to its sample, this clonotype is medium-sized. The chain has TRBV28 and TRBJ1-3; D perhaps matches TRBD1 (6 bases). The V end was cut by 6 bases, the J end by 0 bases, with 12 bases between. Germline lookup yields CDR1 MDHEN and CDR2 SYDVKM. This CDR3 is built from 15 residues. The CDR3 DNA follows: TGTGCCAGCAGACCCGGACAGAGCTCTGGAAACACCATATATTTT. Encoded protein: CASRPGQSSGNTIYF. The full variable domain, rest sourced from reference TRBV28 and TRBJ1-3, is DVKVTQSSRYLVKRTGEKVFLECVQDMDHENMFWYRQDPGLGLRLIYFSYDVKMKEKGDIPEGYSVSREKKERFSLILESASTNQTSMYLCASRPGQSSGNTIYFGEGSWLTVV.

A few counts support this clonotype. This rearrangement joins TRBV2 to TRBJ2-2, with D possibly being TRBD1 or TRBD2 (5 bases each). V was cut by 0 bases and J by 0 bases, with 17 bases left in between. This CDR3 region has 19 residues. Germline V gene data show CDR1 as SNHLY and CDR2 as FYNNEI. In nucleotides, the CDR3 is TGTGCCAGCAGTGAAGCCGGGACCCCGCCATCCGCGAACACCGGGGAGCTGTTTTTT. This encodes CASSEAGTPPSANTGELFF.

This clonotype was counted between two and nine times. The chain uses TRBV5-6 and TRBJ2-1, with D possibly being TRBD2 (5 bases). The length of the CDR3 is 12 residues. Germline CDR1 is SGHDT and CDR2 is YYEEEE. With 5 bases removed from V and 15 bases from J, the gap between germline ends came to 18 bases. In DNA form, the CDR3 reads TGTGCCAGCAGTTTTGCGTATAGCGTGGTGTTCTTC. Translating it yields CASSFAYSVVFF.